The 25 T cell receptor beta chains below were found in one sample sequenced in a study of cytomegalovirus exposure and HLA in healthy donors. Generated by immunoSEQ multiplex PCR, the TCRdb table keeps only in-frame clones and is missing some. Among around 190,000 clones listed, around 80% were seen once. Sequencing input: PBMCs. These receptors were obtained from a woman between 25 and 40 years old in good health and CMV-seronegative.

CDR3 residues: CASSSSREQGLADTYEQYF. The CDR3, as DNA: TGTGCCAGCAGCTCTAGTCGGGAGCAGGGACTAGCTGATACCTACGAGCAGTACTTC. The chain uses TRBV11-2 and TRBJ2-7; 9 nucleotides agree with TRBD2. The CDR3 consists of 19 residues. With 4 bases clipped from V and 2 bases from J, the junction kept 18 bases outside the gene matches. CDR1 and CDR2 from the germline V gene are SGHAT and FQNNGV.

The rearrangement links TRBV9 to TRBJ1-4, with D possibly matching TRBD1 (6 bases). CDR3 size: 17 residues. Germline loops: CDR1 SGDLS, CDR2 YYNGEE. V was cut by 4 bases and J by 5 bases, with 21 bases left in between. The CDR3 loop is CASSSQHTGTGNEKLFF. The CDR3, as DNA: TGTGCCAGCAGCTCCCAACACACAGGGACGGGCAATGAAAAACTGTTTTTT.

This rearrangement joins TRBV13 to TRBJ2-7; the match to TRBD1 covers 7 bases. The CDR3 consists of 13 residues. Germline V gene data show CDR1 as PRHDT and CDR2 as FYEKMQ (reference sequence). The V segment lost 5 bases and the J segment 9 bases; nucleotides outside the gene matches: 10. The CDR3: CASSGDSNRRQYF. CDR3 nucleotides: TGTGCCAGCAGCGGGGACAGTAACCGGAGGCAGTACTTC.

The rearrangement links TRBV5-1 to TRBJ1-1; 10 nucleotides line up with TRBD1. Germline assignment: CDR1 SGHRS and CDR2 YFSETQ. The CDR3 sequence is 13 residues long. Trimming took 5 bases from V and 6 from J; bases not matched to a gene: 4. The CDR3 DNA sequence: TGCGCCAGCAGTTTTGACAGGGGGCCTGAAGCTTTCTTT. It yields the protein CASSFDRGPEAFF.

The genes are TRBV2 and TRBJ1-5; TRBD1 might be the D (6 bases). Germline CDR1 is SNHLY and CDR2 is FYNNEI. V gave up 1 base and J gave up 2 bases, with 9 bases separating them. CDR3 length: 15 residues. CDR3 loop: CASSEEGGGNQPQHF. The CDR3 DNA reads as TGTGCCAGCAGTGAAGAAGGGGGAGGCAATCAGCCCCAGCATTTT.

This clone is a singleton in its sample. This sequence joins TRBV27 and TRBJ2-3; possibly TRBD1 for D (6 bases). This CDR3 is 12 amino acids long. CDR1 MNHEY and CDR2 SMNVEV come from the germline V gene (reference sequence). Between the trimmed V and J ends, which lost 5 bases and 15 bases, there was a span of 18 bases. The CDR3 loop reads CASSPFQGHPYF. The CDR3 bases are TGTGCCAGCAGTCCGTTTCAGGGGCATCCTTATTTT.

The gene calls are TRBV7-7 and TRBJ2-1, with TRBD2 matching 9 bases. Germline CDR1 reads SSHAT; CDR2 reads FNYEAQ (reference sequence). The V segment lost 5 bases and the J segment 3 bases; nucleotides outside the gene matches: 8. The CDR3 loop spans 16 amino acids. CDR3 sequence: CASSQIAGDSYNEQFF. In DNA, the CDR3 is TGTGCCAGCAGCCAAATAGCGGGAGATAGCTACAATGAGCAGTTCTTC.

The rearrangement links TRBV9 to TRBJ1-1; D uncertain. The germline V and J ends were trimmed by 3 bases and 0 bases, with 18 bases remaining between them. Germline values: CDR1 SGDLS, CDR2 YYNGEE. This CDR3 region has 17 residues. The CDR3, as DNA: TGTGCCAGCAGCGCGGCTCTGGAAGCACGGGTGAACACTGAAGCTTTCTTT. The encoded protein is CASSAALEARVNTEAFF.

This clone has a single count. The J gene is TRBJ2-5, the V gene TRBV27; 8 bases line up with TRBD1. CDR3 size: 13 residues. Germline V lookup: CDR1 MNHEY, CDR2 SMNVEV (reference sequence). The junction had 2 bases not matched to a gene; V was cut back by 6 bases and J by 2 bases. CDR3 DNA sequence: TGTGCCAGCAGGGGACAGGTTCAAGAGACCCAGTACTTC. Its translation is CASRGQVQETQYF.

This clone was counted once. This specimen includes other DNA sequences encoding the same CDR3. This sequence joins TRBV5-1 and TRBJ1-2; 10 nucleotides match TRBD1. From germline, CDR1 is SGHRS and CDR2 YFSETQ. V was clipped by 4 bases and J by 2 bases; unmatched bases: 5. The length of the CDR3 is 15 residues. CDR3 coding DNA: TGCGCCAGCAGCGGGGGACAGGGGCCCAACTATGGCTACACCTTC. This translates into CASSGGQGPNYGYTF.

This chain connects TRBV7-9 to TRBJ1-6; TRBD1 matches at 7 bases. The junction had 3 bases not matched to a gene; V was cut back by 5 bases and J by 5 bases. CDR1 and CDR2 (germline): SEHNR, FQNEAQ (reference sequence). The CDR3 covers 14 residues. The CDR3 protein is CASSRDSHNSPLHF. CDR3 nucleotides: TGTGCCAGCAGCAGGGACAGCCATAATTCACCCCTCCACTTT.

The CDR3 loop is CASSLDDRPTEAFF. CDR3 DNA sequence: TGCGCCAGCAGCTTGGACGACAGGCCCACTGAAGCTTTCTTT. The chain joins TRBV5-1 to TRBJ1-1; the D gene is possibly TRBD1 (6 bases). The CDR3 runs to 14 residues. Germline CDR1 SGHRS, CDR2 YFSETQ. V lost 0 bases to trimming and J lost 4 bases, with 10 bases between them.

The genes are TRBV9 and TRBJ2-1, with 10 bases identical to TRBD2. Trimming cost V 4 bases and J 8 bases; bases outside gene matches: 9. Per germline, CDR1 SGDLS and CDR2 YYNGEE. The CDR3 sequence is 15 residues long. The CDR3 region is CASSSQRGGLYEQFF. The CDR3 DNA follows: TGTGCCAGCAGCTCACAGCGGGGGGGCCTCTATGAGCAGTTCTTC.

In its sample, this clone was seen once. This rearrangement joins TRBV6-1 to TRBJ2-3; weak D call: TRBD1 (6 bases). The CDR3 runs to 13 residues. CDR1 and CDR2 from the germline V gene are MNHNS and SASEGT. Trimming took off 5 bases at V and 2 bases at J, with 8 bases between the two ends. The CDR3 region has the DNA TGTGCCAGCAGTCGGACAGACACAGATACGCAGTATTTT. Protein: CASSRTDTDTQYF.

The genes are TRBV6-5 and TRBJ2-7, with 9 bases matching TRBD1. The V segment lost 8 bases and the J segment 3 bases; nucleotides outside the gene matches: 8. The CDR3 covers 14 residues. CDR1 MNHEY and CDR2 SVGAGI come from the germline V gene. CDR3 DNA: TGTGCCAGCGGCGACAGGGGGGGAATCTACGAGCAGTACTTC. Its protein is CASGDRGGIYEQYF.

This clone rates as medium-sized. The V gene is TRBV19, the J gene TRBJ2-7; possibly TRBD1 for D (5 bases). The CDR3 length is 15 residues. CDR1 and CDR2 from the germline V gene are LNHDA and SQIVND (reference sequence). V lost 3 bases and J 2 bases, leaving 14 bases between the germline ends. DNA of the CDR3: TGTGCCAGTAGTATGGCAGGGTGGGCGACCTACGAGCAGTACTTC. This gives the protein CASSMAGWATYEQYF.

The chain uses TRBV25-1 and TRBJ1-1; D is possibly TRBD1 (6 bases). Looked up from germline, CDR1 is MGHDK and CDR2 is SYGVNS. The ends were cut back, 6 bases at V and 1 base at J, with 12 bases in the middle. The CDR3 has 14 residues. CDR3 nucleotides: TGTGCCAGCAGCACAGGGCTAGGGAACACTGAAGCTTTCTTT. Protein product: CASSTGLGNTEAFF.

The J gene is TRBJ1-6, the V gene TRBV7-8; 9 nucleotides line up with TRBD1. The germline V gene encodes CDR1 SGHVS and CDR2 FQNEAQ. V lost 4 bases, J lost 1 base, and 5 bases stayed unmatched. This CDR3 region has 17 residues. The DNA of the CDR3 is TGTGCCAGCAGCTCGGACAGGGGTGGATCCTATAATTCACCCCTCCACTTT. Its protein product is CASSSDRGGSYNSPLHF.

This chain connects TRBV28 to TRBJ1-6; no reliable D call. CDR3 length equals 13 residues. Germline loops: CDR1 MDHEN, CDR2 SYDVKM. Trimming took 6 bases from V and 6 from J, leaving 9 bases between them. As DNA, the CDR3 is TGTGCCAGCAGCAGGTCCCTTAATTCACCCCTCCACTTT. This gives the protein CASSRSLNSPLHF.

The chain carries TRBV19 and TRBJ1-5; D is ambiguous. Germline V lookup: CDR1 LNHDA, CDR2 SQIVND (reference sequence). V dropped 5 bases and J dropped 6 bases, with 8 bases sitting between them. The CDR3 consists of 12 residues. This chain's CDR3 is CASSFGPQPQHF. The CDR3 DNA is TGTGCCAGTAGTTTCGGTCCTCAGCCCCAGCATTTT.

The rearrangement links TRBV27 to TRBJ1-5; possible D gene TRBD1, 5 bases. The germline V gene encodes CDR1 MNHEY and CDR2 SMNVEV (reference sequence). Trimming shortened V by 5 bases and J by 7 bases, and 15 bases separated the two germline ends. The CDR3 spans 14 residues. The CDR3 loop is CASSNGQTGQPQHF. The DNA of the CDR3 is TGTGCCAGCAGTAATGGACAAACCGGGCAGCCCCAGCATTTT.

The rearrangement links TRBV9 to TRBJ2-1, with 7 bases fitting TRBD2. After removal of 4 bases from V and 0 bases from J, the junction contained 4 bases not matched to a gene. This CDR3 has 15 amino acids. CDR1 and CDR2 from the germline V gene are SGDLS and YYNGEE. This chain's CDR3 is CASSLSGTSYNEQFF. CDR3 in DNA: TGTGCCAGCAGCTTGAGCGGGACCTCCTACAATGAGCAGTTCTTC.

The rearrangement uses TRBV10-2 and TRBJ1-1; a possible D gene is TRBD1 (6 bases). Germline CDR1 is WSHSY and CDR2 is SAAADI. This CDR3 comprises 13 residues. V was shortened by 8 bases and J by 1 base, with 11 bases between the two germline ends. CDR3 coding DNA: TGCGCCAGCTCGTTGACAGGGAACACTGAAGCTTTCTTT. Translation: CASSLTGNTEAFF.

J is TRBJ2-7 and V is TRBV5-6, with TRBD1 matching 9 bases. CDR1 is SGHDT and CDR2 is YYEEEE in the germline V gene. The CDR3 length is 15 residues. Trimming cost V 0 bases and J 1 base; bases outside gene matches: 2. CDR3 sequence reads: CASSLAGTGSYEQYF. In nucleotides, the CDR3 is TGTGCCAGCAGCTTGGCCGGGACAGGGTCCTACGAGCAGTACTTC. The variable domain in full, with the rest retrieved from reference TRBV5-6 and TRBJ2-7, is DAGVTQSPTHLIKTRGQQVTLRCSPKSGHDTVSWYQQALGQGPQFIFQYYEEEERQRGNFPDRFSGHQFPNYSSELNVNALLLGDSALYLCASSLAGTGSYEQYFGPGTRLTVT.

The V call is TRBV5-1, the J call TRBJ2-7; weak D call: TRBD1 (6 bases). The germline CDR1 and CDR2 sequences are SGHRS and YFSETQ. The germline V and J ends were trimmed by 4 bases and 8 bases, with 13 bases remaining between them. The length of the CDR3 is 12 residues. CDR3 region: CASSTGNNQQYF. The DNA for the CDR3 is TGCGCCAGCAGCACAGGGAACAACCAGCAGTACTTC.